Listed here are 24 T cell receptor beta chains from one sample, sequenced in a study of T-cell memory formation after mild COVID-19. MiXCR, applied by TCRdb to the 5' RACE reads, yields one record per CDR3 protein. In the table there are 150,000 to 200,000 distinct CDR3 sequences, over 20% of which are singletons. Sequenced sample: PBMCs or a T cell subset sorted from them (not recorded which). The receptors stem from an adult woman who had mild COVID-19 (a few samples of this study predate the infection). Cell type and time point are not known.

This clonotype appeared a single time. The CDR3 is CASRSPEGEKLFF. Written as DNA, the CDR3 is TGCGCCAGCAGATCCCCAGAGGGTGAAAAACTGTTTTTT. The chain combines TRBV10-2 with TRBJ1-4; D is unclear. Trimming stripped 6 bases from V and 7 bases from J, with 12 bases between. The CDR3 covers 13 residues. In germline, CDR1 is WSHSY, CDR2 SAAADI.

The rearrangement joins TRBV4-3 to TRBJ1-1, with D perhaps TRBD1 (5 bases). The V end lost 5 bases, the J end lost 0 bases, and 10 bases lay between the germline ends. The CDR3 is 14 residues long. The V gene's germline CDR1 is LGHNA and CDR2 YSLEER. CDR3 coding DNA: TGCGCCAGCAGCATCCACAGGATGAACACTGAAGCTTTCTTT. Protein product: CASSIHRMNTEAFF.

This clonotype has just a few counts. The chain joins TRBV2 to TRBJ1-4, with D uncertain. This CDR3 is built from 17 residues. Germline CDR1 and CDR2: SNHLY and FYNNEI. Trimming took 0 bases from V and 7 from J, leaving 18 bases between them. The CDR3 loop is CASSEAQSGLQSEKLFF. DNA of the CDR3: TGTGCCAGCAGTGAAGCGCAATCAGGCTTGCAAAGTGAAAAACTGTTTTTT. Supplemented by reference TRBV2 and TRBJ1-4, the full variable domain reads EPEVTQTPSHQVTQMGQEVILRCVPISNHLYFYWYRQILGQKVEFLVSFYNNEISEKSEIFDDQFSVERPDGSNFTLKIRSTKLEDSAMYFCASSEAQSGLQSEKLFFGSGTQLSVL.

This clonotype was recorded a few times. The CDR3 loop reads CSASEGNQPQHF. The DNA for the CDR3 is TGCAGTGCTTCGGAGGGGAATCAGCCCCAGCATTTT. The rearrangement joins TRBV20-1 to TRBJ1-5, with a weak D call TRBD1 (5 bases). Germline V gene sequence: CDR1 DFQATT, CDR2 SNEGSKA (reference sequence). Trimming pared 5 bases from V and 4 bases from J, leaving 9 bases between. The CDR3 is made up of 12 amino acids.

This clonotype has at least ten counts. V gene TRBV9 combines with J gene TRBJ2-6; D may match TRBD1 or TRBD2 (5 bases each). Between the trimmed V and J ends, which lost 2 bases and 0 bases, there was a span of 12 bases. The CDR3 runs to 17 residues. Germline V gene sequence: CDR1 SGDLS, CDR2 YYNGEE. CDR3 sequence reads: CASSVRGTVSGANVLTF. The CDR3 bases are TGTGCCAGCAGCGTGAGGGGAACGGTCTCTGGGGCCAACGTCCTGACTTTC.

This CDR3 is CASSHLNPRQSSYNEQFF. The CDR3 coding sequence is TGTGCCAGCAGCCACCTAAACCCTAGGCAGAGCTCCTACAATGAGCAGTTCTTC. The chain carries TRBV3-1 and TRBJ2-1, with D hard to call. The V gene's germline CDR1 is LGHDT and CDR2 YNNKEL (reference sequence). CDR3 length: 18 amino acids. Trimming left V 3 bases short and J 0 bases short, with 18 bases between.

This clonotype is a singleton in its sample. The chain recombines TRBV27 with TRBJ1-1; no reliable D call. Trimming stripped 6 bases from V and 2 bases from J, with 13 bases between. The CDR3 length is 14 residues. Germline-derived CDR1 and CDR2 are MNHEY and SMNVEV (reference sequence). The CDR3: CASSYGHSNTEAFF. DNA of the CDR3: TGTGCCAGCAGCTACGGCCATTCCAACACTGAAGCTTTCTTT.

This clonotype was found once. This rearrangement joins TRBV4-1 to TRBJ2-7; a possible D gene is TRBD2 (6 bases). CDR1 is MGHRA and CDR2 is YSYEKL in the germline V gene. V lost 1 base to trimming and J lost 2 bases, with 6 bases between them. This CDR3 region has 13 residues. The CDR3: CASSQGGAYEQYF. CDR3 DNA sequence: TGCGCCAGCAGCCAAGGCGGGGCCTACGAGCAGTACTTC.

The sample holds a few counts of this clonotype. The V gene is TRBV6-2 or TRBV6-3, the J gene TRBJ2-7; a weak D match, TRBD1 (6 bases). This CDR3 region has 15 residues. Germline assignment: CDR1 MNHEY and CDR2 SVGEGT. V shed 6 bases and J shed 0 bases, with 15 bases lying between them. CDR3 sequence reads: CASSPLTDSSYEQYF. DNA for the CDR3: TGTGCCAGCAGCCCCCTAACGGACAGCTCCTACGAGCAGTACTTC.

The chain is built from TRBV24-1 and TRBJ1-5; unclear D gene. The CDR3 length is 14 residues. Between the trimmed V and J ends, which lost 5 bases and 5 bases, there was a span of 12 bases. In germline, CDR1 is KGHDR, CDR2 SFDVKD. This chain's CDR3 is CATSGLSEDQPQHF. The DNA for the CDR3 is TGTGCCACCAGTGGGCTGTCTGAGGATCAGCCCCAGCATTTT.

Of note for this clonotype: Germline and junction disagree at one end, which may indicate a read error. The gene calls are TRBV4-3 and TRBJ2-1, with 7 bases aligning to TRBD2. Germline CDR1 and CDR2: LGHNA and YSLEER. CDR3 length equals 17 residues. The CDR3: CASSQDRSAGVSTEKFF. The CDR3 DNA reads as TGCGCCAGCAGCCAAGATAGGTCGGCGGGAGTGTCCACTGAGAAGTTCTTC.

The chain combines TRBV5-1 with TRBJ2-1; D may match TRBD1 or TRBD2 (5 bases each). V lost 3 bases and J 5 bases, leaving 15 bases between the germline ends. Germline V gives CDR1 SGHRS, CDR2 YFSETQ. The CDR3 loop spans 15 amino acids. This chain's CDR3 is CASSSREGPNNEQFF. As DNA, the CDR3 is TGCGCCAGCAGCTCGAGAGAGGGACCAAACAATGAGCAGTTCTTC.

This clonotype was detected a few times. The rearrangement joins TRBV5-1 to TRBJ2-3, with 7 bases lining up with TRBD2. The V gene end was trimmed by 4 bases and the J gene end by 0 bases; junction bases not matched to a gene: 11. The CDR3 sequence is 17 residues long. Germline CDR1 reads SGHRS; CDR2 reads YFSETQ. The DNA of the CDR3 is TGCGCCAGCAGCCCCTTTAGAGCGGGGACTAGCACAGATACGCAGTATTTT. Protein sequence: CASSPFRAGTSTDTQYF.

The chain carries TRBV15 and TRBJ2-7; 8 bases align to TRBD1. V lost 2 bases, J lost 3 bases, and 3 bases stayed unmatched. The CDR3 runs 14 residues. CDR1 is LNHNV and CDR2 is YYDKDF in the germline V gene (reference sequence). The CDR3 sequence is CATSRTGQDYEQYF. In DNA form, the CDR3 reads TGTGCCACCAGCAGAACGGGACAGGACTACGAGCAGTACTTC.

The rearrangement links TRBV9 to TRBJ2-2; 9 nucleotides align to TRBD2. This CDR3 has 21 amino acids. Looked up from germline, CDR1 is SGDLS and CDR2 is YYNGEE. Unmatched junction bases numbered 23, after V lost 4 bases and J lost 4 bases. The CDR3 reads CASSPRWGVLRREGVTGELFF. The CDR3 DNA follows: TGTGCCAGCAGCCCACGGTGGGGGGTCCTTCGGCGGGAGGGAGTCACCGGGGAGCTGTTTTTT.

The CDR3 protein is CASSVISRYTDTGELFF. The CDR3 DNA sequence: TGTGCCAGCAGCGTAATCAGCCGTTATACGGACACCGGGGAGCTGTTTTTT. This chain uses TRBV9 with TRBJ2-2; D unresolved. CDR3 length equals 17 residues. V lost 1 base and J 3 bases, leaving 16 bases between the germline ends. Germline loops: CDR1 SGDLS, CDR2 YYNGEE.

V and J are TRBV6-6 and TRBJ1-1; the D is unclear. Between the trimmed V and J ends, which lost 6 bases and 1 base, there was a span of 15 bases. From germline, CDR1 is MNHNY and CDR2 SVGAGI (reference sequence). This CDR3 has 15 amino acids. CDR3 sequence reads: CASRLQQEPNTEAFF. CDR3 coding DNA: TGTGCCAGCAGACTCCAGCAGGAGCCGAACACTGAAGCTTTCTTT.

J is TRBJ2-7 and V is TRBV20-1, with D possibly TRBD1 on 6 matching bases. The CDR3 is 16 amino acids. Trimming cost V 0 bases and J 3 bases, with 18 bases left between them. CDR1 is DFQATT and CDR2 is SNEGSKA in the germline V gene (reference sequence). CDR3 loop: CSARDLAGDTYYEQYF. DNA for the CDR3: TGCAGTGCTAGAGATTTAGCCGGGGACACCTACTACGAGCAGTACTTC.

V gene TRBV5-1 combines with J gene TRBJ2-1; TRBD1 matches 11 bases. From germline, CDR1 is SGHRS and CDR2 YFSETQ. This CDR3 region has 16 residues. V lost 3 bases, J lost 4 bases, and 6 bases stayed unmatched. The CDR3 DNA follows: TGCGCCAGCAGCTATTACGGGACAGGGGGATACAATGAGCAGTTCTTC. Encoded protein: CASSYYGTGGYNEQFF.

This clonotype was counted at least ten times. V and J are TRBV25-1 and TRBJ2-7; tentative D call: TRBD2 (6 bases). Trimming pared 4 bases from V and 3 bases from J, leaving 16 bases between. This CDR3 spans 15 amino acids. Germline V gene data show CDR1 as MGHDK and CDR2 as SYGVNS. The CDR3 region is CASSGPTRRGYEQYF. CDR3 DNA sequence: TGTGCCAGCAGTGGGCCTACGAGGCGGGGCTACGAGCAGTACTTC.

This clonotype was seen a handful of times. The rearrangement links TRBV29-1 to TRBJ1-4; a possible D gene is TRBD1 (5 bases). The CDR3 loop spans 16 amino acids. The V and J ends lost 6 bases and 0 bases respectively, with 17 bases between them. Germline values: CDR1 SQVTM, CDR2 ANQGSEA. CDR3 DNA sequence: TGCAGCGTCTCAAGGGGATTGGGACCAACTAATGAAAAACTGTTTTTT. The encoded protein is CSVSRGLGPTNEKLFF.

This clonotype was recorded only once. Sequence at one end of the junction differs from germline and may be a read error. The chain has TRBV7-6 and TRBJ2-1; 8 bases are shared with TRBD1. The CDR3 extends over 12 amino acids. The V gene's germline CDR1 is SGHVS and CDR2 FNYEAQ. The CDR3 nucleotides read TGTGCCAGCGGGACAGGTTACAAAGAGCAGTTCTTC. Amino acids: CASGTGYKEQFF.

The table lists this clonotype with a few counts. The chain links TRBV5-1 to TRBJ1-1; TRBD1 aligns across 10 bases. Germline CDR1 reads SGHRS; CDR2 reads YFSETQ. The CDR3 covers 15 residues. With V trimmed by 0 bases and J by 7 bases, 6 bases remained unmatched. Written as DNA, the CDR3 is TGCGCCAGCAGCTTGGGGACAGGGGGAATCGATGAAGCTTTCTTT. Translating it yields CASSLGTGGIDEAFF. Drawing the rest from reference TRBV5-1 and TRBJ1-1, the complete variable domain is KAGVTQTPRYLIKTRGQQVTLSCSPISGHRSVSWYQQTPGQGLQFLFEYFSETQRNKGNFPGRFSGRQFSNSRSEMNVSTLELGDSALYLCASSLGTGGIDEAFFGQGTRLTVV.

The V and J genes are TRBV11-2 and TRBJ1-3; TRBD1 agrees at 8 bases. Germline trimming cut 5 bases from V and 2 bases from J; bases unmatched to any gene: 5. Per germline, CDR1 SGHAT and CDR2 FQNNGV. The length of the CDR3 is 15 residues. The DNA of the CDR3 is TGTGCCAGCAGCCCACTGACAGGGGCTGGAAACACCATATATTTT. This encodes CASSPLTGAGNTIYF.